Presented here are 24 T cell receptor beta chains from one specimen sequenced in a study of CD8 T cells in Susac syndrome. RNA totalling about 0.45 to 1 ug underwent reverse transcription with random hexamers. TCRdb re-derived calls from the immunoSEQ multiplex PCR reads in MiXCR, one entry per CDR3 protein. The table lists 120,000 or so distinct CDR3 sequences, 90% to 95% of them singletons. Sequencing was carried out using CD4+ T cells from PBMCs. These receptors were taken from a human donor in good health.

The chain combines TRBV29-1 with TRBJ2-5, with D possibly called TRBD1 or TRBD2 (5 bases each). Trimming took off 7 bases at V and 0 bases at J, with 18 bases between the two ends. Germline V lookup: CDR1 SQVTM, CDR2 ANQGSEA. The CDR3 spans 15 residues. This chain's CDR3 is CSATRGRGDQETQYF. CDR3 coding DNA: TGCAGCGCGACCCGGGGTAGGGGAGACCAAGAGACCCAGTACTTC.

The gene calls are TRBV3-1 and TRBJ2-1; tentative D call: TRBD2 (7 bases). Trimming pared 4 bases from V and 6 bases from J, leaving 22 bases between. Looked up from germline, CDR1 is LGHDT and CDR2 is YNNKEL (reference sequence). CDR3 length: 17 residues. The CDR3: CASSPRGAGAWSNEQFF. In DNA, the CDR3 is TGTGCCAGCAGCCCTCGGGGGGCAGGGGCTTGGTCCAATGAGCAGTTCTTC.

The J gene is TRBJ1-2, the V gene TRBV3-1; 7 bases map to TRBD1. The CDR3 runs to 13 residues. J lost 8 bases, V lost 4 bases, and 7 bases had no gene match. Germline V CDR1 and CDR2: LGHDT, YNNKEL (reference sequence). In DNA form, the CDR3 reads TGTGCCAGCAGCCGACTCACAGGGGACGGCTACACCTTC. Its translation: CASSRLTGDGYTF.

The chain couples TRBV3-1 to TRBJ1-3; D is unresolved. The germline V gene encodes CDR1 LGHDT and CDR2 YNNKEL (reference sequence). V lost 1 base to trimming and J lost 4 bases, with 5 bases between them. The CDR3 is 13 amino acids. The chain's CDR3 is CASSQVRGNTIYF. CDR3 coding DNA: TGTGCCAGCAGCCAAGTGAGGGGAAACACCATATATTTT.

This CDR3 reads CATRAGHTTSNQPQHF. The CDR3 nucleotides are TGTGCCACCAGAGCGGGACACACGACAAGCAATCAGCCCCAGCATTTT. V is TRBV15 and J is TRBJ1-5; tentative D call: TRBD1 (6 bases). Trimming took 6 bases from V and 1 from J, leaving 16 bases between them. The CDR3 is made up of 16 amino acids. The germline V gene encodes CDR1 LNHNV and CDR2 YYDKDF (reference sequence).

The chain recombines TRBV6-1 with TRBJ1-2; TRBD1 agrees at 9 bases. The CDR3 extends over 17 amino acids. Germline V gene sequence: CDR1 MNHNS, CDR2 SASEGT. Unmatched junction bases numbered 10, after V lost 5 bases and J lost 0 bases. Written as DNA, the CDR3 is TGTGCCAGCAGTCCCGGGACAGGGATTAGAGCTAACTATGGCTACACCTTC. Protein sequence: CASSPGTGIRANYGYTF.

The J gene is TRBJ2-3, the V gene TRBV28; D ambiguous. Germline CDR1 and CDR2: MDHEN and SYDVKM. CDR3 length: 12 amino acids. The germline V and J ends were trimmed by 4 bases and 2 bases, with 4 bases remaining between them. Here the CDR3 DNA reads TGTGCCAGCAGTTCCGTCACAGATACGCAGTATTTT. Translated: CASSSVTDTQYF. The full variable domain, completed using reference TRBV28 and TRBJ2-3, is DVKVTQSSRYLVKRTGEKVFLECVQDMDHENMFWYRQDPGLGLRLIYFSYDVKMKEKGDIPEGYSVSREKKERFSLILESASTNQTSMYLCASSSVTDTQYFGPGTRLTVL.

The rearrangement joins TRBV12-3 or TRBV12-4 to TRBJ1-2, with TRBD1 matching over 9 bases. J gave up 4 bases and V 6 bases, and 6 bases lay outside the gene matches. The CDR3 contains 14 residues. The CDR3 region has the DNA TGTGCCAGCAGCCCGGACAGGGGTGGCTATGGCTACACCTTC. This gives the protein CASSPDRGGYGYTF.

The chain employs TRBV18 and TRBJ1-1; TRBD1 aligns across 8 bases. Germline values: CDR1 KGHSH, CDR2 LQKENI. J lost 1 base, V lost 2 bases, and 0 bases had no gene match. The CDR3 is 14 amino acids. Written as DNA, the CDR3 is TGTGCCAGCTCACCAACAGGGGGGAACACTGAAGCTTTCTTT. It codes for CASSPTGGNTEAFF.

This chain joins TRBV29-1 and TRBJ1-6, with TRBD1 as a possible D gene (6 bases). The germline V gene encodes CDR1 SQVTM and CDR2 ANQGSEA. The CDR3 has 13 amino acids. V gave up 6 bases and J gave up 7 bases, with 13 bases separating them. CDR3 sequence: CSVRDTPNSPLHF. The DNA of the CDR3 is TGCAGCGTCCGGGACACCCCAAATTCACCCCTCCACTTT.

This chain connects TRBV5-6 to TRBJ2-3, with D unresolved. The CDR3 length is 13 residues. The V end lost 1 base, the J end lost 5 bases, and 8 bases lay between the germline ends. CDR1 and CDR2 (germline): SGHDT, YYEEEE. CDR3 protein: CASSLTAQDTQYF. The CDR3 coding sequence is TGTGCCAGCAGCTTGACAGCGCAAGATACGCAGTATTTT.

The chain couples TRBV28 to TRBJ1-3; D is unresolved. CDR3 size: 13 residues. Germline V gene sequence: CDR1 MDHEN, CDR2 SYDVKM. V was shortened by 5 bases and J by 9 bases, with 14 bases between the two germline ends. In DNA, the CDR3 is TGTGCCAGCAGTATGAAGGCTCGAGGCACCATATATTTT. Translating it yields CASSMKARGTIYF.

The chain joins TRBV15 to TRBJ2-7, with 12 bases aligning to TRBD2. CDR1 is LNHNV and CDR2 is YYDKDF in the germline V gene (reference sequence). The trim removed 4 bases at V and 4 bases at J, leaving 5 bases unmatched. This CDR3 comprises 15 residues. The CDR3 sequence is CATSNLAGGRYEQYF. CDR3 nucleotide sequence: TGTGCCACCAGCAACCTAGCGGGAGGGAGATACGAGCAGTACTTC.

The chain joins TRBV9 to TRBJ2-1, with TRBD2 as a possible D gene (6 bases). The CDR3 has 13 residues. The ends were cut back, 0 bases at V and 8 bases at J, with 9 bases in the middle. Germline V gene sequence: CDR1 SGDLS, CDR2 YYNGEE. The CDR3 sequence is CASSVATSHEQFF. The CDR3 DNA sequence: TGTGCCAGCAGCGTAGCTACTAGCCATGAGCAGTTCTTC.

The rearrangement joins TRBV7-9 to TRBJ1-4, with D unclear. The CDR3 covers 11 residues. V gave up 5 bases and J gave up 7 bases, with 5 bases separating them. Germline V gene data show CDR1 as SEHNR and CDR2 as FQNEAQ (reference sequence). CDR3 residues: CASSRVEKLFF. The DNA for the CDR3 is TGTGCCAGCAGCAGGGTTGAAAAACTGTTTTTT.

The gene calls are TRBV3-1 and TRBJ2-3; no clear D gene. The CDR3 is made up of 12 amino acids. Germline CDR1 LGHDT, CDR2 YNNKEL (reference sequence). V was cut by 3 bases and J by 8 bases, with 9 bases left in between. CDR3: CASSHQASTQYF. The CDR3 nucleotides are TGTGCCAGCAGCCATCAGGCCAGTACGCAGTATTTT.

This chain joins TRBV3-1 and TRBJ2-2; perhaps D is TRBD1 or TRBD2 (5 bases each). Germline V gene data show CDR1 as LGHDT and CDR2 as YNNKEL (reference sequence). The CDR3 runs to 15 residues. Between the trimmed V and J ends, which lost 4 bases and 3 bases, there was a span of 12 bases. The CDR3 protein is CASSLVSGHTGELFF. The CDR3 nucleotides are TGTGCCAGCAGCCTAGTATCGGGACACACCGGGGAGCTGTTTTTT.

The CDR3 here is CASSYLLPEGDSYGYTF. The CDR3 DNA reads TGTGCCAGCAGTTACTTACTCCCGGAAGGAGACTCTTATGGCTACACCTTC. The V and J genes are TRBV6-5 and TRBJ1-2; D ambiguous. There are 17 residues in the CDR3. Germline V gene data show CDR1 as MNHEY and CDR2 as SVGAGI. V was clipped by 1 base and J by 5 bases, with 20 bases between them.

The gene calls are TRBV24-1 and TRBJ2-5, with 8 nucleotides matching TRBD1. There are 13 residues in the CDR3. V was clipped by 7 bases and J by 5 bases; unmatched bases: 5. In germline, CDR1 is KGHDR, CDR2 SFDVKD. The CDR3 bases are TGTGCCACCAGCCAGACAGGGGCCGAGACCCAGTACTTC. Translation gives CATSQTGAETQYF.

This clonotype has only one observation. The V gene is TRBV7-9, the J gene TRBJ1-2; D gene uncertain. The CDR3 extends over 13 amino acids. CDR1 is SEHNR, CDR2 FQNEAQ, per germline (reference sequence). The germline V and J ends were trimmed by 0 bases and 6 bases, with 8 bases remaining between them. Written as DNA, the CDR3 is TGTGCCAGCAGCTTAGCCACGCAGGATGGCTACACCTTC. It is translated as CASSLATQDGYTF. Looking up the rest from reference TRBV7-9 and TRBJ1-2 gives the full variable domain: DTGVSQNPRHKITKRGQNVTFRCDPISEHNRLYWYRQTLGQGPEFLTYFQNEAQLEKSRLLSDRFSAERPKGSFSTLEIQRTEQGDSAMYLCASSLATQDGYTFGSGTRLTVV.

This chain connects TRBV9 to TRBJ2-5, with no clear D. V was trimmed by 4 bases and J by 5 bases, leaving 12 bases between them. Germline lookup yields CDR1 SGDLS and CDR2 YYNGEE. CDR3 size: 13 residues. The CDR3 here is CASSPQSTETQYF. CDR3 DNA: TGTGCCAGCAGCCCTCAAAGTACGGAGACCCAGTACTTC.

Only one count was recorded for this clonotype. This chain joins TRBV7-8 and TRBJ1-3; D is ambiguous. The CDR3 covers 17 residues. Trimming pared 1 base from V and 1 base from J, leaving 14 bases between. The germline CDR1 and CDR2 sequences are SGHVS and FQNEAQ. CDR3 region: CASSLGAGGFSGNTIYF. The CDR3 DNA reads TGTGCCAGCAGCTTAGGCGCGGGAGGATTTTCTGGAAACACCATATATTTT.

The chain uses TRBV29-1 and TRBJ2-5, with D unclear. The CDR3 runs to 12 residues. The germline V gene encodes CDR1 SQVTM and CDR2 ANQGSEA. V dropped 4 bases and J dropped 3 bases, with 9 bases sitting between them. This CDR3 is CSVVELKETQYF. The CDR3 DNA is TGCAGCGTTGTGGAGTTGAAAGAGACCCAGTACTTC.

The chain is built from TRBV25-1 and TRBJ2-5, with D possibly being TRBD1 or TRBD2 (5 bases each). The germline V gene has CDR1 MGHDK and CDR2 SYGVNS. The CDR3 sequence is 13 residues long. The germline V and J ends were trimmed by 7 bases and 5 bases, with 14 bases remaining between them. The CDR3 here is CASNRGVMETQYF. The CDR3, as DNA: TGTGCCAGCAACAGAGGGGTGATGGAGACCCAGTACTTC.